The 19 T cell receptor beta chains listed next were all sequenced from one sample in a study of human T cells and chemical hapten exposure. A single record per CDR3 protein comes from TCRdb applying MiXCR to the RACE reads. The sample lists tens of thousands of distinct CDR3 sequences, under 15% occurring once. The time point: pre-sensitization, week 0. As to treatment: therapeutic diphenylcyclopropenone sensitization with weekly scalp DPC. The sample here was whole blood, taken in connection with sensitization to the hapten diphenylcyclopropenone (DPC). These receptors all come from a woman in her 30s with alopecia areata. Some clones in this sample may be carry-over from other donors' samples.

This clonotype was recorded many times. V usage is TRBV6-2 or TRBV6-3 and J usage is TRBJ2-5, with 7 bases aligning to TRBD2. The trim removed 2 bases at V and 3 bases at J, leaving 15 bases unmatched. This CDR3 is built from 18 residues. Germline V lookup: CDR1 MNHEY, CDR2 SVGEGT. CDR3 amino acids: CASSYRGDGYRSKETQYF. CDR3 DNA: TGTGCCAGCAGTTACCGGGGGGACGGCTATAGATCAAAAGAGACCCAGTACTTC.

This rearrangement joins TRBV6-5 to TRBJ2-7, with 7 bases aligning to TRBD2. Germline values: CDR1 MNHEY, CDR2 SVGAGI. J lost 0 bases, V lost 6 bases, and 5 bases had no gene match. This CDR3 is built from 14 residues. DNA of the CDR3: TGTGCCAGCAGCCAAAGCGGGGTCTCCTACGAGCAGTACTTC. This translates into CASSQSGVSYEQYF.

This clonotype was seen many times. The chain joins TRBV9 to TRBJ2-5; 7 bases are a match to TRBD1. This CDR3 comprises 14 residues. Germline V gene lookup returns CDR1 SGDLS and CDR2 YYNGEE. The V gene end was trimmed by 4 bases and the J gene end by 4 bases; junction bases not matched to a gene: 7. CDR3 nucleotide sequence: TGTGCCAGCAGCCCCTCGACAGGGAGAGAGACCCAGTACTTC. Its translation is CASSPSTGRETQYF.

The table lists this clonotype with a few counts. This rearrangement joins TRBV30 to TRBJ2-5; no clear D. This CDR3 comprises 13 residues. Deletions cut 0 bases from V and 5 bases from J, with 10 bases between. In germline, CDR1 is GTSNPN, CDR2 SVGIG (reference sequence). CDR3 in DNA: TGTGCCTGGAGTGTCAGAGTCCGGGAGACCCAGTACTTC. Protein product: CAWSVRVRETQYF.

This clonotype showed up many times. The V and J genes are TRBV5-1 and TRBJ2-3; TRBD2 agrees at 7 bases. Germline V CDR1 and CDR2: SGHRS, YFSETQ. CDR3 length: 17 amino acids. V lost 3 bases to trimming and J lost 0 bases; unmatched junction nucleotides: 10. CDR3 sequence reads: CASSSRGSGASTDTQYF. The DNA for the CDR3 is TGCGCCAGCAGCTCCCGCGGAAGCGGGGCTAGCACAGATACGCAGTATTTT.

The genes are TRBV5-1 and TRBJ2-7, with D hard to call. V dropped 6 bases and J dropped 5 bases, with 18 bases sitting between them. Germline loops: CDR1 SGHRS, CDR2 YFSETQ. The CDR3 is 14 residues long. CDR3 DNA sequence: TGCGCCAGCAAAGAAGGGAACCCCTTTGACGAGCAGTACTTC. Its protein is CASKEGNPFDEQYF.

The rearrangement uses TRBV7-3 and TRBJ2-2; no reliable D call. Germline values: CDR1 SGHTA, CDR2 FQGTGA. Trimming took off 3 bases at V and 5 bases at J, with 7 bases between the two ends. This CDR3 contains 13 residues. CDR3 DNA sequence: TGTGCCAGCAGCTTCGGGTCTACCGGGGAGCTGTTTTTT. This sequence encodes CASSFGSTGELFF. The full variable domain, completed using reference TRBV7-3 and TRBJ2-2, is GAGVSQTPSNKVTEKGKYVELRCDPISGHTALYWYRQSLGQGPEFLIYFQGTGAADDSGLPNDRFFAVRPEGSVSTLKIQRTERGDSAVYLCASSFGSTGELFFGEGSRLTVL.

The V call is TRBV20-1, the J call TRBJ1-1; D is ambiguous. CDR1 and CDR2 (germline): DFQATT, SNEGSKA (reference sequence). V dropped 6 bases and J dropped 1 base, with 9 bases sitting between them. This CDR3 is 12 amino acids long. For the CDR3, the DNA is TGCAGTGCCCTCGACTGGAACACTGAAGCTTTCTTT. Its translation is CSALDWNTEAFF.

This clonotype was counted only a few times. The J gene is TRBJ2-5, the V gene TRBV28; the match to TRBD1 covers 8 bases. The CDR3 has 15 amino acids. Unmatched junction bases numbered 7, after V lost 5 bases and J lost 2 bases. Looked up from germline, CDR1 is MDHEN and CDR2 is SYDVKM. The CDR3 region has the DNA TGTGCCAGCAGTCCTCGGGGACAGGCACAAGAGACCCAGTACTTC. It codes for CASSPRGQAQETQYF.

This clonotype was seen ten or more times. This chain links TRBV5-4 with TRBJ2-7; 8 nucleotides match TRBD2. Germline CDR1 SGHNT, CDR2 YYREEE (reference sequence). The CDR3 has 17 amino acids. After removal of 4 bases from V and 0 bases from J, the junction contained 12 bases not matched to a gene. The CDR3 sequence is CASSNLKAGGTSYEQYF. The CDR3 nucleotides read TGTGCCAGCAGCAATCTTAAGGCGGGAGGAACCTCCTACGAGCAGTACTTC.

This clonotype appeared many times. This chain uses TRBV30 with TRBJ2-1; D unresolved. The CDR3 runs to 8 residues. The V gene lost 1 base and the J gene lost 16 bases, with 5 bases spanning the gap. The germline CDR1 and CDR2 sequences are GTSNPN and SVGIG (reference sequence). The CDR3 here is CAWSEIFF. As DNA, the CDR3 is TGTGCCTGGAGTGAGATCTTCTTC. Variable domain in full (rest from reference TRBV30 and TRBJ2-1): SQTIHQWPATLVQPVGSPLSLECTVEGTSNPNLYWYRQAAGRGLQLLFYSVGIGQISSEVPQNLSASRPQDRQFILSSKKLLLSDSGFYLCAWSEIFFGPGTRLTVL.

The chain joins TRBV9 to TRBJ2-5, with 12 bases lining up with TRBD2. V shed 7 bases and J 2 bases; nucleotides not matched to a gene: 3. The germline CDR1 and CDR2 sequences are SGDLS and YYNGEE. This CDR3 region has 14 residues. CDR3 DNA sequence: TGTGCCAGCGGCGGGACTAGCGGGCAAGAGACCCAGTACTTC. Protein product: CASGGTSGQETQYF.

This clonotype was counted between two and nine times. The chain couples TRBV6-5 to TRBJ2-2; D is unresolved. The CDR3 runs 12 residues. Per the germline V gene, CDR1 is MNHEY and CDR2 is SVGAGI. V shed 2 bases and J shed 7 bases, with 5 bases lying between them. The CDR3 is CASSYLSGELFF. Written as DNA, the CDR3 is TGTGCCAGCAGTTACCTGAGCGGGGAGCTGTTTTTT.

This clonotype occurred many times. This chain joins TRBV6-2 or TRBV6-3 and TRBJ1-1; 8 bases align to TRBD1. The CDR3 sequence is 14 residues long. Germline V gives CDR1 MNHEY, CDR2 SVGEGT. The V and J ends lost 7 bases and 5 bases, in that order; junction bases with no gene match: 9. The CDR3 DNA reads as TGTGCCAGCATACCCAGGGGGCGCGGGACTGAAGCTTTCTTT. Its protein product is CASIPRGRGTEAFF.

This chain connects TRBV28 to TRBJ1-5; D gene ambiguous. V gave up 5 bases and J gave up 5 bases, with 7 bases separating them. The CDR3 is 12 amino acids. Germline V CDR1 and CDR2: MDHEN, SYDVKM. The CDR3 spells CASSEPDQPQHF. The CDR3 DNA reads TGTGCCAGCAGTGAACCGGATCAGCCCCAGCATTTT.

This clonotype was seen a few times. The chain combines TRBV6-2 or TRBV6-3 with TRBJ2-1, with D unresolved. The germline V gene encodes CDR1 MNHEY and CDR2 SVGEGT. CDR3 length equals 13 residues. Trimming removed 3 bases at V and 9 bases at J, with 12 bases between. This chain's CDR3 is CASSYIPGLEQFF. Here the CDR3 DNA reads TGTGCCAGCAGTTATATCCCCGGGCTTGAGCAGTTCTTC.

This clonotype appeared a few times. The CDR3 DNA is TGCAGCGTGCAAACTAGCGGGAGTCGGGCAGATACGCAGTATTTT. Translated: CSVQTSGSRADTQYF. This chain connects TRBV29-1 to TRBJ2-3; the match to TRBD2 covers 11 bases. Germline lookup yields CDR1 SQVTM and CDR2 ANQGSEA. V was clipped by 6 bases and J by 4 bases; unmatched bases: 9. The CDR3 has 15 amino acids.

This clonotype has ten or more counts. The CDR3 bases are TGTGCCAGCAGCTTACCCCCAGGGAGCCTTCAGTTCTTC. As protein: CASSLPPGSLQFF. This chain links TRBV7-2 with TRBJ2-1, with D perhaps being TRBD1 or TRBD2 (5 bases each). Looked up from germline, CDR1 is SGHTA and CDR2 is FQGNSA. The CDR3 is made up of 13 amino acids. V lost 2 bases, J lost 13 bases, and 15 bases lay in between.

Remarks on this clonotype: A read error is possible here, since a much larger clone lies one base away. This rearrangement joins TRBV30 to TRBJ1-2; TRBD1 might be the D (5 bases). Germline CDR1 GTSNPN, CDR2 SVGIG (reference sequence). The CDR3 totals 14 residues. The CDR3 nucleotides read TGTGCCTGGACCCAGGGACTCCACGCTATGGGCTACTCCTTC. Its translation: CAWTQGLHAMGYSF.